Detailed here is one TCR beta chain. During colonoscopy, one to two rectal pinch biopsies were collected. This sample was taken from a study of pediatric ulcerative colitis. Assay: immunoSEQ multiplex PCR; the TCRdb copy retains only in-frame clones and omits some. Counted here are tens of thousands of clones, over 60% occurring once; the ten biggest clones make up around 16%. CDR3 length: 16 amino acids. Germline values: CDR1 SGHTA, CDR2 FQGTGA. Trimming cost V 2 bases and J 3 bases, with 14 bases left between them. The sample was gut tissue. V is TRBV7-3 and J is TRBJ2-1; D is unresolved. This TCR derives from a boy younger than 18 with severe ulcerative colitis. Here the CDR3 reads CASSLSRGLHYNEQFF. The CDR3 DNA reads as TGTGCCAGCAGCTTATCCCGCGGCCTTCACTACAATGAGCAGTTCTTC.